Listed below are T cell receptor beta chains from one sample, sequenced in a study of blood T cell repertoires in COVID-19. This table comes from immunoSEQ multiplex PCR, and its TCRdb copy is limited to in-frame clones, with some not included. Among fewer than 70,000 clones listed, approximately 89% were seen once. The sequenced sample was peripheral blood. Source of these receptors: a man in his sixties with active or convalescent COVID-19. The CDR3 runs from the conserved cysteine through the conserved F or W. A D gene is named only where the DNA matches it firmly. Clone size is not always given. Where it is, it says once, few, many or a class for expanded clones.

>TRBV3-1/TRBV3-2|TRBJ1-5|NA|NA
CASSQGRGGNQPQHF
TGTGCCAGCAGCCAGGGCCGGGGGGGAAATCAGCCCCAGCATTTT
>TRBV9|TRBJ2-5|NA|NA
CASSVDAGQETQYF
TGTGCCAGCAGCGTAGATGCAGGACAAGAGACCCAGTACTTC
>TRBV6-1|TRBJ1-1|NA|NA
CASSEARENLRNEAFF
TGTGCCAGCAGTGAAGCGAGGGAAAACCTTCGGAATGAAGCTTTCTTT
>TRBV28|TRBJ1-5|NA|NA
CASRSYRVQPQHF
TGTGCCAGCAGGTCATACAGGGTTCAGCCCCAGCATTTT
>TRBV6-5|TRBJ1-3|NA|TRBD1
CASSRQGRDTIYF
TGTGCCAGCAGTAGACAGGGGAGAGACACCATATATTTT
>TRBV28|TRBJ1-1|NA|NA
CASSLIGVANTEAFF
TGTGCCAGCAGTTTAATCGGGGTAGCGAACACTGAAGCTTTCTTT
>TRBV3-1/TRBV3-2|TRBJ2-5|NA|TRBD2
CASSQGRTSGTQETQYF
TGTGCCAGCAGCCAGGGAAGAACTAGCGGGACCCAAGAGACCCAGTACTTC
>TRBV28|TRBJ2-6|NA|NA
CASILSLGGANVLTF
TGTGCCAGCATTTTGAGTCTGGGCGGGGCCAACGTCCTGACTTTC
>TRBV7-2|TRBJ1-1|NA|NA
CASSPRTEGAFF
TGTGCCAGCAGCCCACGGACAGAAGGAGCTTTCTTT
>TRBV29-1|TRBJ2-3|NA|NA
CSSPRDTSSDTQYF
TGCAGCTCACCACGGGACACTTCATCAGATACGCAGTATTTT
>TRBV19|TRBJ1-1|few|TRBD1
CASKTTGTNTEAFF
TGTGCCAGTAAGACGACAGGGACGAACACTGAAGCTTTCTTT
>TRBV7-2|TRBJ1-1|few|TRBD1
CASSSTTGGGPEAFF
TGTGCCAGCAGCTCAACTACAGGGGGCGGGCCTGAAGCTTTCTTT
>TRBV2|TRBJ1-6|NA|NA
CASDPGFGRSPLHF
TGTGCCAGCGACCCAGGGTTTGGTCGGTCACCCCTCCACTTT
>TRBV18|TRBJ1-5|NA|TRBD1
CASSPFTGGAGQPQHF
TGTGCCAGCTCACCTTTTACAGGGGGCGCTGGGCAGCCCCAGCATTTT
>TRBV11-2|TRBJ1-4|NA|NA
CASSRIRSGVGEKLFF
TGTGCCAGCAGCCGTATCAGATCAGGGGTTGGTGAAAAACTGTTTTTT
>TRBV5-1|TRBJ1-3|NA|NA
CASSLGGTVSGNTIYF
TGCGCCAGCAGCTTAGGCGGCACGGTCTCTGGAAACACCATATATTTT
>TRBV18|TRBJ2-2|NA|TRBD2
CASSPPTSNTGELFF
TGTGCCAGCTCACCACCGACTAGCAACACCGGGGAGCTGTTTTTT
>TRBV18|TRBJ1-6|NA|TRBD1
CASSVGTANNSPLHF
TGTGCCAGCTCCGTCGGGACAGCAAATAATTCACCCCTCCACTTT
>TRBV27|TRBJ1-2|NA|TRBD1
CATRPTGTGRYGYTF
TGTGCCACCCGCCCAACCGGGACAGGGAGATATGGCTACACCTTC
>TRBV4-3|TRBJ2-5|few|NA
CASSQEGYGGETQYF
TGCGCCAGCAGCCAAGAGGGTTATGGGGGGGAGACCCAGTACTTC
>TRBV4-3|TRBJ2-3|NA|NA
CASSQVGRDTQYF
TGCGCCAGCAGCCAAGTGGGGCGCGATACGCAGTATTTT
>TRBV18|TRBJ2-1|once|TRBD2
CASSPRTSGPYNEQFF
TGTGCCAGCTCACCCCGGACTAGCGGGCCTTACAATGAGCAGTTCTTC